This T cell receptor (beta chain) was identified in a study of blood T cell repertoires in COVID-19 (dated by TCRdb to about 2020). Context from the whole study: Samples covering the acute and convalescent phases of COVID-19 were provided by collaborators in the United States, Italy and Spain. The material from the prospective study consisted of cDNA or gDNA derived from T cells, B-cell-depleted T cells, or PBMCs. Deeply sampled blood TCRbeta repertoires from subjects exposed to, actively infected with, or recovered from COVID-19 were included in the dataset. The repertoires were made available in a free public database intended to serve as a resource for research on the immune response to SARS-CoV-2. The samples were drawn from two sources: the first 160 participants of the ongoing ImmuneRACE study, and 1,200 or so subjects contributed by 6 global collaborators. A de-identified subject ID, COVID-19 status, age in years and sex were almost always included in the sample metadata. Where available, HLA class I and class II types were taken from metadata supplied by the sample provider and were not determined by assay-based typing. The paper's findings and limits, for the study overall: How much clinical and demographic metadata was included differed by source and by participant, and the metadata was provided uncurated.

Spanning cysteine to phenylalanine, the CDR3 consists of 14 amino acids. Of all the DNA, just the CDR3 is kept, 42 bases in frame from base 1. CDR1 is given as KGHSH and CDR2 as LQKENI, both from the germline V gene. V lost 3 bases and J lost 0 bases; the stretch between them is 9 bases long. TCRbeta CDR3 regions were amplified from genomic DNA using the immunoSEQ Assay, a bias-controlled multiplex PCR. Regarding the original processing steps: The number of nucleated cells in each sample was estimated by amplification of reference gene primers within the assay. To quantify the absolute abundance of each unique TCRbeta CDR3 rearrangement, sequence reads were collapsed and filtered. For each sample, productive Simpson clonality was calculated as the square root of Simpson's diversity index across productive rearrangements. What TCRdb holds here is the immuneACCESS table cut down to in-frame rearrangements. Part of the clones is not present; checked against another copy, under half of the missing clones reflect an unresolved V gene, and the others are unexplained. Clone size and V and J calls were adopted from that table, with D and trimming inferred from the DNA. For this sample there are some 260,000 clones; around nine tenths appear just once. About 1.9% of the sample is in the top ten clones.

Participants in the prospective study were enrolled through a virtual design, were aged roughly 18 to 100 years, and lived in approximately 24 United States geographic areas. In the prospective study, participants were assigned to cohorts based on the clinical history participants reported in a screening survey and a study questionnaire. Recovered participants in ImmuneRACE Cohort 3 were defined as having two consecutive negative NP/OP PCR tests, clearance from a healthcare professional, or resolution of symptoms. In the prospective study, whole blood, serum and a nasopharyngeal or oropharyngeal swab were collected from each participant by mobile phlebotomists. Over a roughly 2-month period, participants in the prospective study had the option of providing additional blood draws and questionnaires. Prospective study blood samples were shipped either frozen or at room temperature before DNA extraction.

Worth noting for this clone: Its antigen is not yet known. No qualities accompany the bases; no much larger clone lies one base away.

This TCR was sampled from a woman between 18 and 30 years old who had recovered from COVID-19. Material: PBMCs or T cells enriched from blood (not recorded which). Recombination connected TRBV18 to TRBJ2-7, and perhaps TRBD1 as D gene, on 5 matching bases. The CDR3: CASSPRTYSYEQYF. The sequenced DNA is TGTGCCAGCTCACCCCGGACATACTCCTACGAGCAGTACTTC.